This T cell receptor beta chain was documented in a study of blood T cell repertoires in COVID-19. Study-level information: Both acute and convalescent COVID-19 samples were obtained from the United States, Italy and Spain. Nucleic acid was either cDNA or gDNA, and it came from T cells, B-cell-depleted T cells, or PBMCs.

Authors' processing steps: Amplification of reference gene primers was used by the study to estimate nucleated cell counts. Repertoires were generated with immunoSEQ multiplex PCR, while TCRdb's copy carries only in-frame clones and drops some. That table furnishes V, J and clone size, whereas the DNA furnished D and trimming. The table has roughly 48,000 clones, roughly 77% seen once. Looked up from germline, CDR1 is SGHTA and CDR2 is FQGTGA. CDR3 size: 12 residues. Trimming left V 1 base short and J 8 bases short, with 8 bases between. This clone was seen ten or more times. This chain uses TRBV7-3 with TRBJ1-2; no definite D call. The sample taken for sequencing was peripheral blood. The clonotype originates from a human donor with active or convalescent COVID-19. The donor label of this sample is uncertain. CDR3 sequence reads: CASSLKLGGYTF. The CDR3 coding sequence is TGTGCCAGCAGCTTAAAATTGGGCGGCTACACCTTC. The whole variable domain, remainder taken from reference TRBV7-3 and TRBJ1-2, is GAGVSQTPSNKVTEKGKYVELRCDPISGHTALYWYRQSLGQGPEFLIYFQGTGAADDSGLPNDRFFAVRPEGSVSTLKIQRTERGDSAVYLCASSLKLGGYTFGSGTRLTVV.